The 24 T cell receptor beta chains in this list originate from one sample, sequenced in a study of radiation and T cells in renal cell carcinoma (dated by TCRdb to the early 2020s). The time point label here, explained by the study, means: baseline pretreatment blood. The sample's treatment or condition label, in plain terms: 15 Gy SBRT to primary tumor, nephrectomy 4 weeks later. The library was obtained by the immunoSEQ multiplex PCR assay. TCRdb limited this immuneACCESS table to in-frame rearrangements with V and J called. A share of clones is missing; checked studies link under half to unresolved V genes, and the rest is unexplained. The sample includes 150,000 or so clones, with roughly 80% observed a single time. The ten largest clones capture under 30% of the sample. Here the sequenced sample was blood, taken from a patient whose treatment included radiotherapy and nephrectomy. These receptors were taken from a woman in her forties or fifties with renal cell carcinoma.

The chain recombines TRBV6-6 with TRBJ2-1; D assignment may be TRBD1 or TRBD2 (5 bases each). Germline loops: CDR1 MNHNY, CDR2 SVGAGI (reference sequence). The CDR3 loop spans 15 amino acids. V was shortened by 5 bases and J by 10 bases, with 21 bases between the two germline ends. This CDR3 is CASSDRPGPFNEQFF. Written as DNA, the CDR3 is TGTGCCAGCAGTGATCGACCGGGGCCATTTAACGAGCAGTTCTTC.

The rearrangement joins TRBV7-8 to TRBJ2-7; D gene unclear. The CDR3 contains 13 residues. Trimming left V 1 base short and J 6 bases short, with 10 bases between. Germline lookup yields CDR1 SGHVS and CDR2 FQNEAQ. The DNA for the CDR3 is TGTGCCAGCAGCTTAGACCCGGGCAGCGAGCAGTACTTC. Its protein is CASSLDPGSEQYF.

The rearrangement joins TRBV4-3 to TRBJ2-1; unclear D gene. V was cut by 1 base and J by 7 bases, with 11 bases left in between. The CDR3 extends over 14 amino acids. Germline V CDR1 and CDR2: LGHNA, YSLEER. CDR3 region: CASSQVTHGNEQFF. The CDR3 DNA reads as TGCGCCAGCAGCCAAGTGACCCATGGGAATGAGCAGTTCTTC.

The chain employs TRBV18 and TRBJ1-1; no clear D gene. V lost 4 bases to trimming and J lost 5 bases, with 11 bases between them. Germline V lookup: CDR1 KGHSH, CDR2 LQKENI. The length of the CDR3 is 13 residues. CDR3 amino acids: CASSRVDGTEAFF. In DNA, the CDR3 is TGTGCCAGCTCACGGGTGGATGGGACTGAAGCTTTCTTT.

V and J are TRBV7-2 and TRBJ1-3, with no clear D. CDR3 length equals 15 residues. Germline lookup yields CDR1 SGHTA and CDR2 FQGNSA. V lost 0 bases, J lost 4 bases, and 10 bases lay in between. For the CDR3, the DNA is TGTGCCAGCAGCTTAGCGGTTAGCAGGGGAAACACCATATATTTT. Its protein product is CASSLAVSRGNTIYF.

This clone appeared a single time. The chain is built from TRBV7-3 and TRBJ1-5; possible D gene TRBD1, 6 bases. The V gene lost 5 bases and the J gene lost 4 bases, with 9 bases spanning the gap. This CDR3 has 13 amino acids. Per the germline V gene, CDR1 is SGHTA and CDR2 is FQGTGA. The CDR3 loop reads CASSLDRNQPQHF. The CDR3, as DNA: TGTGCCAGCAGCCTCGACAGGAATCAGCCCCAGCATTTT.

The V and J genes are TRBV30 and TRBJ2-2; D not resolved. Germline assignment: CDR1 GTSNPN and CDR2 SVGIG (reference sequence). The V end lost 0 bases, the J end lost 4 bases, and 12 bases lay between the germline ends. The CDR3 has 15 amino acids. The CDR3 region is CAWSVRDLTTGELFF. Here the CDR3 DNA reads TGTGCCTGGAGTGTACGTGACCTAACCACCGGGGAGCTGTTTTTT.

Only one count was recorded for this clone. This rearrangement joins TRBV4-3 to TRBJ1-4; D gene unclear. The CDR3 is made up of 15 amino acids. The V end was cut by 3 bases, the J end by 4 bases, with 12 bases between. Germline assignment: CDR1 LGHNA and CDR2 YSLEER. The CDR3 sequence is CASSHEILYNEKLFF. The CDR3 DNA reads TGCGCCAGCAGCCACGAAATACTCTATAATGAAAAACTGTTTTTT.

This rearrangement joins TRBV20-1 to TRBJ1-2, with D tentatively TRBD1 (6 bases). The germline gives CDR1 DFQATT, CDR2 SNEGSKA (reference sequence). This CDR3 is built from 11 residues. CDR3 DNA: TGCAGGGCGGGACAAGTCTATGGCTACACCTTC. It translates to CRAGQVYGYTF.

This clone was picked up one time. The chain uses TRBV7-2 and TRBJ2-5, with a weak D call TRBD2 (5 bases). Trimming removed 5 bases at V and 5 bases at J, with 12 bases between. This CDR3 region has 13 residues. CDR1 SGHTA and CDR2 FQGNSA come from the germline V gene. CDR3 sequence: CASSRRLAETQYF. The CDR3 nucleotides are TGTGCCAGCAGCCGCCGGCTAGCCGAGACCCAGTACTTC. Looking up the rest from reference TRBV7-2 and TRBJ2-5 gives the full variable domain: GAGVSQSPSNKVTEKGKDVELRCDPISGHTALYWYRQSLGQGLEFLIYFQGNSAPDKSGLPSDRFSAERTGGSVSTLTIQRTQQEDSAVYLCASSRRLAETQYFGPGTRLLVL.

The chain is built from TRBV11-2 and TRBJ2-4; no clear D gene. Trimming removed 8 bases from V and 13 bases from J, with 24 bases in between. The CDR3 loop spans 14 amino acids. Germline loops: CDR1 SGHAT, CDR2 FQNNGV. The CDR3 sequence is CASSPILLASDQYF. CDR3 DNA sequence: TGTGCCAGCTCCCCGATATTATTGGCTAGTGACCAGTACTTC. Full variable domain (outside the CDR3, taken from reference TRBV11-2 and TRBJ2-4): EAGVAQSPRYKIIEKRQSVAFWCNPISGHATLYWYQQILGQGPKLLIQFQNNGVVDDSQLPKDRFSAERLKGVDSTLKIQPAKLEDSAVYLCASSPILLASDQYFGAGTRLSVL.

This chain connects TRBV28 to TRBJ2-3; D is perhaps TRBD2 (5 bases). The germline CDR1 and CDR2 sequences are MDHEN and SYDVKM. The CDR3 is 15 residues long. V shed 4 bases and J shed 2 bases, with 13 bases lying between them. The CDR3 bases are TGTGCCAGCAGTTCCCCCGGACTCCTCACAGATACGCAGTATTTT. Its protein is CASSSPGLLTDTQYF.

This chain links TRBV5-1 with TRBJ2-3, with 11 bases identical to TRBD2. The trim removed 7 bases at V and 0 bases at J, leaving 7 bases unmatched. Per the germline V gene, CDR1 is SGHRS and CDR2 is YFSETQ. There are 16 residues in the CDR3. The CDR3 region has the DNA TGCGCCAGCGGTCCGGGACTAGCGGAGAGCACAGATACGCAGTATTTT. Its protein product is CASGPGLAESTDTQYF.

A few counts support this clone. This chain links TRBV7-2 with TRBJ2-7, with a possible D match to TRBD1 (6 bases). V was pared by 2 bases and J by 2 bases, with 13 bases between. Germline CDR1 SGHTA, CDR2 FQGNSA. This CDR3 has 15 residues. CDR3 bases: TGTGCCAGCAGCTTAACCCCCGGGACAACCTACGAGCAGTACTTC. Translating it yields CASSLTPGTTYEQYF.

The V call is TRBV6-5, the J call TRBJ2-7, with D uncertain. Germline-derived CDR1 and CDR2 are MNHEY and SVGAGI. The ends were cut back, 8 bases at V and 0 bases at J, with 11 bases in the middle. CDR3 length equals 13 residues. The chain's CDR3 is CASGRQSSYEQYF. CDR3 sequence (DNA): TGTGCCAGCGGCAGGCAGAGCTCCTACGAGCAGTACTTC.

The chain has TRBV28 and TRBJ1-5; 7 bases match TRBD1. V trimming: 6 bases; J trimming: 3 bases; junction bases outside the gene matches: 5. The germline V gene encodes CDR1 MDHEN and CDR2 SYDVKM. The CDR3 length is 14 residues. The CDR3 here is CASRAGGNNQPQHF. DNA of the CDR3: TGTGCCAGCAGGGCAGGGGGGAACAATCAGCCCCAGCATTTT.

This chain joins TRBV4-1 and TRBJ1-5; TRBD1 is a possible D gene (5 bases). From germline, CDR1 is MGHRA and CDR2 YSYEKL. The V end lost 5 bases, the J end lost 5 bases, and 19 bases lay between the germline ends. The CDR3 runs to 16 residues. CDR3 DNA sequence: TGCGCCAGCAGCTCCCGCCAGCGGGGCGCCGATCAGCCCCAGCATTTT. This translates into CASSSRQRGADQPQHF.

Here the CDR3 reads CAISSTGGGQYF. The DNA for the CDR3 is TGTGCCATCAGTAGCACAGGGGGCGGACAGTACTTC. The chain has TRBV10-3 and TRBJ2-7, with TRBD1 identical over 9 bases. The J segment lost 10 bases and the V segment lost 5 bases, leaving 6 bases of the junction unmatched. Germline V lookup: CDR1 ENHRY, CDR2 SYGVKD. The CDR3 runs to 12 residues.

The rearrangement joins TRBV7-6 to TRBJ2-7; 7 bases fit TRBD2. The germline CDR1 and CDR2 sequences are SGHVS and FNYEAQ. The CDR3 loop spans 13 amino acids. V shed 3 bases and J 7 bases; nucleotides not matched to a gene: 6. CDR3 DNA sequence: TGTGCCAGCAGCTTCCCGGACGGGGGGGAGCAGTACTTC. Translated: CASSFPDGGEQYF.

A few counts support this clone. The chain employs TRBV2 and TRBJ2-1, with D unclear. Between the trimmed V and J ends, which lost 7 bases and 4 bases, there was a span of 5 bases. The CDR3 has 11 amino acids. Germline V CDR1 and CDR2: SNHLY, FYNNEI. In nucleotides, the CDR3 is TGTGCCAGCATTAGGTACAATGAGCAGTTCTTC. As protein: CASIRYNEQFF.

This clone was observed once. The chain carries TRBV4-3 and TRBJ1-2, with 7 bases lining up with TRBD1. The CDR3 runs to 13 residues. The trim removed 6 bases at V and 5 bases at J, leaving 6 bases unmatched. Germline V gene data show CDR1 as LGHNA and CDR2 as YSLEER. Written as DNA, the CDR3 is TGCGCCAGCAGGGACGGGACAGAATATGGCTACACCTTC. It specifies CASRDGTEYGYTF.

The CDR3 coding sequence is TGTGCCAGCTCACCATCCGAGGGGGCGACCGGCTACACCTTC. Translated, it gives CASSPSEGATGYTF. The chain is built from TRBV18 and TRBJ1-2, with 7 bases fitting TRBD1. J lost 8 bases, V lost 2 bases, and 8 bases had no gene match. Germline lookup yields CDR1 KGHSH and CDR2 LQKENI. The CDR3 extends over 14 amino acids.

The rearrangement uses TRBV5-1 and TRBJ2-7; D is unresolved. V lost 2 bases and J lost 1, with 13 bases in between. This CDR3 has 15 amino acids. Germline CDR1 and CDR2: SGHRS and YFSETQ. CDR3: CASSLGVANSYEQYF. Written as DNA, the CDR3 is TGCGCCAGCAGCTTAGGAGTGGCAAATTCCTACGAGCAGTACTTC.

The CDR3 region has the DNA TGTGCCAGCAGGAGGGACAGGGGATTTGATCAGCCCCAGCATTTT. Translating it yields CASRRDRGFDQPQHF. The chain recombines TRBV6-5 with TRBJ1-5; 10 bases are shared with TRBD1. Germline V gene lookup returns CDR1 MNHEY and CDR2 SVGAGI. V was clipped by 6 bases and J by 5 bases; unmatched bases: 7. CDR3 size: 15 residues.